Reported below is one TCR beta chain. Authors' processing steps: Amplification with reference gene primers provided the estimates of nucleated cell counts. Assay used: immunoSEQ multiplex PCR; TCRdb lists only in-frame clones, some missing. The DNA was the basis for D and trimming; V, J and clone size are from that table. Of 110,000 or so clones listed, roughly 88% are singletons. This entry comes from a study of blood T cell repertoires in COVID-19. The overall study: Sites in the United States, Italy and Spain provided acute and convalescent COVID-19 samples. Sources were T cells, B-cell-depleted T cells, or PBMCs; the material itself was cDNA or gDNA.

The germline gives CDR1 SGHAT, CDR2 FQNNGV. Deletions cut 1 base from V and 11 bases from J, with 12 bases between. CDR3 size: 14 residues. The chain recombines TRBV11-2 with TRBJ1-6, with D possibly matching TRBD1 (5 bases). The specimen was peripheral blood. The TCR originated in a woman between 65 and 79 years old who had recovered from COVID-19. The CDR3 region is CASSLGQGGAPLHF. Here the CDR3 DNA reads TGTGCCAGCAGCTTAGGTCAGGGTGGGGCACCCCTCCACTTT.